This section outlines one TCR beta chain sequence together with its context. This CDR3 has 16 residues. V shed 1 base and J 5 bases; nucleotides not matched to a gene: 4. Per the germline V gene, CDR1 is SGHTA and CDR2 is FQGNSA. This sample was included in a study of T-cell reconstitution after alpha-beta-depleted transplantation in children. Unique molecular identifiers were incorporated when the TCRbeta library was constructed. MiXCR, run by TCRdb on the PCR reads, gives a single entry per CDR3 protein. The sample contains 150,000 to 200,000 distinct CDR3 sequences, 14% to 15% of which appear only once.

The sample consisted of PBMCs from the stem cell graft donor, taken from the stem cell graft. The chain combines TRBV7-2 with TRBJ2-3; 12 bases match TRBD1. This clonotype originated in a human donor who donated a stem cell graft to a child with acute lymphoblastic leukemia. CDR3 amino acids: CASSLVGTGGLDTQYF. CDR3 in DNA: TGTGCCAGCAGCTTAGTCGGGACAGGGGGCCTAGATACGCAGTATTTT.